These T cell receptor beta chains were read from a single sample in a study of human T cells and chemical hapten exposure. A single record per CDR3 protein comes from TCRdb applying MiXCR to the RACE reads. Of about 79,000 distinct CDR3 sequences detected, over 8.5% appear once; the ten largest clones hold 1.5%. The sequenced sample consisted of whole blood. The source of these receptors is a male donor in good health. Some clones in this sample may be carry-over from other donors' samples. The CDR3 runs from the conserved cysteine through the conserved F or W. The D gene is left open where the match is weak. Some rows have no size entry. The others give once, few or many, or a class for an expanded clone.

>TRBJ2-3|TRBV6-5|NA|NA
TGTGCCAGCAGTTACCTAAGCGGAGGCGGGGCAGATACGCAGTATTTT
CASSYLSGGGADTQYF
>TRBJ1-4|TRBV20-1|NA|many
TGCAGTGCTAGAGAGATAGGAGGAACAACTAATGAAAAACTGTTTTTT
CSAREIGGTTNEKLFF
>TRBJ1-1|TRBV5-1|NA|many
TGCGCCAGCAGCTTGGGCCAGGAAGCTTTCTTT
CASSLGQEAFF
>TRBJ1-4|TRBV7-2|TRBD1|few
TGTGCCAGCAGCTTACGACAGGGTGGAGAAAAACTGTTTTTT
CASSLRQGGEKLFF
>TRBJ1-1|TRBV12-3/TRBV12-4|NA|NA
TGTGCCAGCAGTTCGGACACTAACACTGAAGCTTTCTTT
CASSSDTNTEAFF
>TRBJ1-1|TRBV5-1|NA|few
TGCGCCAGCAGCTTGGTACAGGTGGGGACTGAAGCTTTCTTT
CASSLVQVGTEAFF
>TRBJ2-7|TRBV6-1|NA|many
TGTGCCAGCAGTGAAGTAGGATTCTACGAGCAGTACTTC
CASSEVGFYEQYF
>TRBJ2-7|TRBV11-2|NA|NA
TGTGCCAGCAGCTTCCAGGGGCCGAGACCCTACGAGCAGTACTTC
CASSFQGPRPYEQYF
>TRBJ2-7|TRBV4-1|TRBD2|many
TGCGCCAGCAGCCAAGAGAGCCCAGCGGGAGGGCTCTACGAGCAGTACTTC
CASSQESPAGGLYEQYF
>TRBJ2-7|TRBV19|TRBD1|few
TGTGCCAGTAGTCACCTCGGACAGGGGGTTTCCTACGAGCAGTACTTC
CASSHLGQGVSYEQYF
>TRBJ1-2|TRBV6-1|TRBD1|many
TGTGCCAGCAGGGACAGGGGGTCAGGCTATGGCTACACCTTC
CASRDRGSGYGYTF
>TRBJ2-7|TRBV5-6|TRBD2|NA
TGTGCCAGCAGCTTCGGGACTAGCGACCACGAGCAGTACTTC
CASSFGTSDHEQYF
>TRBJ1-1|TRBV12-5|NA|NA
TGTGCTAGTGGTTTCGTTGAAGGGAGGGGAAGAGTCTCTGAAGCTTTCTTT
CASGFVEGRGRVSEAFF
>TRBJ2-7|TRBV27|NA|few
TGTGCCAGCAGTTACCGGGCCCAGGTCGCTTCCTACGAGCAGTACTTC
CASSYRAQVASYEQYF
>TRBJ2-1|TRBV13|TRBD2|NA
TGTGCCAGCAGCTTACGGGGGGAGGAGGGTGAGCAGTTCTTC
CASSLRGEEGEQFF
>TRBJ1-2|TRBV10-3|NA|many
TGTGCCATCAGCGACGAGCGCTATGGCTACACCTTC
CAISDERYGYTF
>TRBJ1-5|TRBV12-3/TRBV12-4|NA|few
TGTGCCAGCAGTTTAGGGTCAGCTTATCAGCCCCAGCATTTT
CASSLGSAYQPQHF
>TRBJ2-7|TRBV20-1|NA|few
TGCAGTGCCGGCGGACAGCTTTACGAGCAGTACTTC
CSAGGQLYEQYF
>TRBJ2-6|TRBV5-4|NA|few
TGTGCCAGCAGCTTGCCAGGCTCCCGCTCTGGGGCCAACGTCCTGACTTTC
CASSLPGSRSGANVLTF
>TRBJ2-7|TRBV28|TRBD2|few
TGTGCCAGCAGTGATAGCGGGAGTTACGAGCAGTACTTC
CASSDSGSYEQYF